This T cell receptor (beta chain) was identified during a study of shared clonotypes between healthy human individuals. Whole-study findings and limits: A reduction in generation probabilities was seen for non-shared clonotypes relative to those shared by all four donors.

CDR1 SGHRS and CDR2 YFSETQ come from the germline V gene. The germline V and J ends were trimmed by 0 bases and 6 bases, with 16 bases remaining between them. This CDR3 is 16 amino acids long. TCRdb keeps only in-frame clones here, not all; method: immunoSEQ multiplex PCR. The table lists around 650,000 clones, around 96% of them singletons, with roughly 0.1% in the top ten. A note on this clone: Its specificity is unknown.

CD45RO-negative CD8 cells positively selected for CCR7 made up the naive population, which excluded terminally differentiated effector memory CD45RA+ cells. The V gene is TRBV5-1, the J gene TRBJ2-1; the D gene is possibly TRBD2 (5 bases). The material sequenced was naive CD8+ T cells sorted from blood. This receptor was obtained from a young woman in good health. The CDR3 nucleotides read TGCGCCAGCAGCTTGGGTGGGAGCCGGAGGAGCAATGAGCAGTTCTTC. Protein: CASSLGGSRRSNEQFF.